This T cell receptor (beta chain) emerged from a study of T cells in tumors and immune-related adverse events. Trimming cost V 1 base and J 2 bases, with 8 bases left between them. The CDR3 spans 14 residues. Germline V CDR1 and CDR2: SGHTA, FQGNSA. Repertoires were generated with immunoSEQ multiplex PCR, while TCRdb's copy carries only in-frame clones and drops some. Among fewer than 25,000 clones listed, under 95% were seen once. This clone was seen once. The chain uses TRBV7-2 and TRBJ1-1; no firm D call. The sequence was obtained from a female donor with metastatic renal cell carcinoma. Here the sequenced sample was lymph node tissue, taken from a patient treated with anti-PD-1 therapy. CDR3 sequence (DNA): TGTGCCAGCAGCTTAGTCACCCTAAACACTGAAGCTTTCTTT. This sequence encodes CASSLVTLNTEAFF.